This entry concerns a single TCR beta chain. This entry belongs to a study of shared T cell receptors in the human thymus. There are 14 residues in the CDR3. J lost 1 base, V lost 5 bases, and 2 bases had no gene match. Per the germline V gene, CDR1 is LNHDA and CDR2 is SQIVND (reference sequence). The protocol was immunoSEQ multiplex PCR, while the TCRdb copy is restricted to in-frame clones and leaves out a portion. This sample has roughly 710,000 clones; approximately 85% occur once, and the top ten carry more than 0.01%. The data also belong to a second study, concerning human thymus T cells. According to that study: Related research reported highly overlapping thymic repertoires among unrelated individuals.

Sequences were obtained from thymocytes. The chain carries TRBV19 and TRBJ1-1; the match to TRBD1 covers 9 bases. The receptor comes from a girl under two years old with a congenital heart defect. The CDR3 DNA is TGTGCCAGTAGTCAGGACAGGGGGAACACTGAAGCTTTCTTT. Protein sequence: CASSQDRGNTEAFF.